Below, 22 T cell receptor beta chains from the same sample are listed, as sequenced in a study of control samples from healthy donors and cancer patients. Some clones are missing from TCRdb's copy, which holds only in-frame ones; the method was immunoSEQ multiplex PCR. The top ten hold 14% of the sample, which has around 150,000 clones, roughly 94% seen once. The sample was PBMCs. The receptor set was obtained from a man aged 60-69 years with colorectal cancer.

This rearrangement joins TRBV12-5 to TRBJ1-1, with D unclear. The germline CDR1 and CDR2 sequences are LGHNT and FRNRAP. This CDR3 has 15 amino acids. V was pared by 7 bases and J by 3 bases, with 18 bases between. The CDR3 loop reads CASALVLGTDTEAFF. The CDR3, as DNA: TGTGCTAGTGCCCTCGTCTTGGGCACGGACACTGAAGCTTTCTTT. Complete variable domain (other parts from reference TRBV12-5 and TRBJ1-1): DARVTQTPRHKVTEMGQEVTMRCQPILGHNTVFWYRQTMMQGLELLAYFRNRAPLDDSGMPKDRFSAEMPDATLATLKIQPSEPRDSAVYFCASALVLGTDTEAFFGQGTRLTVV.

The chain recombines TRBV7-9 with TRBJ2-1, with TRBD1 identical over 9 bases. Germline lookup yields CDR1 SEHNR and CDR2 FQNEAQ (reference sequence). Trimming at V came to 4 bases and at J to 14 bases, leaving 15 bases not matched to a gene. The CDR3 contains 15 residues. The CDR3 region is CASSSSRDRDRGEFF. CDR3 nucleotides: TGTGCCAGCAGCTCGTCCCGGGACAGGGACCGGGGGGAGTTCTTC.

This clone was detected only once. The rearrangement joins TRBV12-3 or TRBV12-4 to TRBJ2-1; no clear D. This CDR3 comprises 13 residues. Trimming shortened V by 6 bases and J by 10 bases, and 16 bases separated the two germline ends. CDR3: CASRKTAVGEQFF. The CDR3 DNA reads as TGTGCCAGCAGGAAAACTGCAGTGGGGGAGCAGTTCTTC.

The rearrangement joins TRBV18 to TRBJ2-2; tentatively, D is TRBD1 (6 bases). The CDR3 totals 17 residues. The germline V and J ends were trimmed by 3 bases and 5 bases, with 19 bases remaining between them. CDR1 is KGHSH, CDR2 LQKENI, per germline. CDR3 region: CASSPRAGVYQTGELFF. DNA for the CDR3: TGTGCCAGCTCACCGAGGGCAGGGGTATACCAAACCGGGGAGCTGTTTTTT. The entire variable domain, with the rest obtained from reference TRBV18 and TRBJ2-2, is as follows: NAGVMQNPRHLVRRRGQEARLRCSPMKGHSHVYWYRQLPEEGLKFMVYLQKENIIDESGMPKERFSAEFPKEGPSILRIQQVVRGDSAAYFCASSPRAGVYQTGELFFGEGSRLTVL.

The chain is built from TRBV3-1 (or the pseudogene TRBV3-2) and TRBJ2-1; D gene ambiguous. Per germline, CDR1 LGHDT and CDR2 YNNKEL (reference sequence). With 0 bases removed from V and 7 bases from J, the gap between germline ends came to 7 bases. The CDR3 runs to 13 residues. The CDR3 region is CASSQDIPNEQFF. CDR3 nucleotide sequence: TGTGCCAGCAGCCAAGACATTCCGAATGAGCAGTTCTTC.

This rearrangement joins TRBV19 to TRBJ1-5; D perhaps matches TRBD1 (6 bases). V lost 2 bases to trimming and J lost 5 bases, with 13 bases between them. The CDR3 has 15 amino acids. CDR1 is LNHDA, CDR2 SQIVND, per germline (reference sequence). CDR3 region: CASSIKAGAHQPQHF. The DNA of the CDR3 is TGTGCCAGTAGTATAAAGGCAGGGGCCCATCAGCCCCAGCATTTT.

This clone turned up a few times. The V gene is TRBV9, the J gene TRBJ2-2; 8 bases agree with TRBD1. Germline-derived CDR1 and CDR2 are SGDLS and YYNGEE. The CDR3 loop spans 15 amino acids. V was clipped by 4 bases and J by 2 bases; unmatched bases: 4. The CDR3 DNA is TGTGCCAGCAGCCGGACAGGGCAAAACACCGGGGAGCTGTTTTTT. Its protein product is CASSRTGQNTGELFF.

The gene calls are TRBV5-1 and TRBJ2-5; 7 nucleotides agree with TRBD2. Trimming at V came to 0 bases and at J to 2 bases, leaving 4 bases not matched to a gene. This CDR3 is built from 15 residues. Germline CDR1 SGHRS, CDR2 YFSETQ. The CDR3 here is CASSLASGKQETQYF. The CDR3 nucleotides read TGCGCCAGCAGCTTGGCTAGCGGTAAACAAGAGACCCAGTACTTC.

This clone was seen once. The V gene is TRBV24-1, the J gene TRBJ1-1, with a weak D call TRBD1 (6 bases). V was cut by 2 bases and J by 4 bases, with 19 bases left in between. CDR3 size: 17 residues. Germline values: CDR1 KGHDR, CDR2 SFDVKD. The CDR3 loop is CATSDSGGLRYSTEAFF. The CDR3 region has the DNA TGTGCCACCAGTGATTCCGGGGGGCTCCGATATTCCACTGAAGCTTTCTTT.

V usage is TRBV9 and J usage is TRBJ2-7; the D is unclear. The V gene lost 0 bases and the J gene lost 0 bases, with 10 bases spanning the gap. Per germline, CDR1 SGDLS and CDR2 YYNGEE. CDR3 length equals 15 residues. CDR3: CASSVGRSPSYEQYF. DNA for the CDR3: TGTGCCAGCAGCGTAGGACGGTCCCCCTCCTACGAGCAGTACTTC.

The chain carries TRBV13 and TRBJ2-7; TRBD2 matches at 10 bases. Germline loops: CDR1 PRHDT, CDR2 FYEKMQ (reference sequence). The length of the CDR3 is 15 residues. J gave up 3 bases and V 5 bases, and 7 bases lay outside the gene matches. CDR3 sequence: CASSESGGAYYEQYF. CDR3 DNA: TGTGCCAGCAGCGAAAGCGGGGGGGCCTACTACGAGCAGTACTTC.

The gene calls are TRBV5-1 and TRBJ2-1; D might be TRBD1 (5 bases). The length of the CDR3 is 17 residues. Trimming took 0 bases from V and 7 from J, leaving 20 bases between them. Germline V CDR1 and CDR2: SGHRS, YFSETQ. The CDR3 bases are TGCGCCAGCAGCTTGGGGGGCAGGGTGGCCTCCTTTAATGAGCAGTTCTTC. This sequence encodes CASSLGGRVASFNEQFF.

The V and J genes are TRBV19 and TRBJ1-5; the D gene is possibly TRBD1 (5 bases). The CDR3 contains 12 residues. Trimming took 11 bases from V and 5 from J, leaving 13 bases between them. Germline lookup yields CDR1 LNHDA and CDR2 SQIVND (reference sequence). The CDR3 is CAGGRGDQPQHF. CDR3 sequence (DNA): TGTGCCGGGGGAAGGGGCGATCAGCCCCAGCATTTT.

About this clone itself: Distinct nucleotide sequences in the sample also encode this CDR3. The rearrangement joins TRBV5-1 to TRBJ2-7, with 11 positions matching TRBD1. This CDR3 region has 15 residues. V shed 0 bases and J 4 bases; nucleotides not matched to a gene: 3. The V gene's germline CDR1 is SGHRS and CDR2 YFSETQ. CDR3 loop: CASSLGTGGSYEQYF. The CDR3 bases are TGCGCCAGCAGCTTGGGGACAGGGGGCTCGTACGAGCAGTACTTC.

The chain joins TRBV4-1 to TRBJ1-2, with 7 positions matching TRBD1. CDR3 size: 14 residues. Germline loops: CDR1 MGHRA, CDR2 YSYEKL. J was trimmed by 8 bases and V by 0 bases; bases with no gene match: 6. DNA of the CDR3: TGCGCCAGCAGCCAAGATGGGACAGTCGGGGGCTACACCTTC. Its translation: CASSQDGTVGGYTF.

The CDR3 is CASSQLAGGAETQYF. In DNA form, the CDR3 reads TGCGCCAGCAGCCAGCTAGCGGGGGGAGCGGAGACCCAGTACTTC. The chain joins TRBV4-1 to TRBJ2-5; 11 positions agree with TRBD2. Germline values: CDR1 MGHRA, CDR2 YSYEKL. Losses at the gene ends were 3 bases for V and 5 bases for J; bases not matched to a gene: 5. The CDR3 is 15 residues long.

The chain couples TRBV23-1 to TRBJ1-3, with 9 bases lining up with TRBD1. TRBV23-1 is known as an ORF, though its function is uncertain. The CDR3 runs to 17 residues. V lost 0 bases to trimming and J lost 2 bases; unmatched junction nucleotides: 5. CDR3 in amino acids: CASSQSPNRGPGNTIYF. CDR3 bases: TGCGCCAGCAGTCAATCCCCTAACAGGGGGCCTGGAAACACCATATATTTT.

This chain joins TRBV5-1 and TRBJ2-3, with D perhaps given as TRBD1 or TRBD2 (6 bases each). The CDR3 contains 14 residues. Germline V lookup: CDR1 SGHRS, CDR2 YFSETQ. The V and J ends lost 0 bases and 2 bases respectively, with 7 bases between them. The CDR3 region is CASSLGGATDTQYF. The CDR3 nucleotides are TGCGCCAGCAGCTTGGGGGGGGCCACAGATACGCAGTATTTT.

The chain recombines TRBV6-1 with TRBJ1-3, with 7 bases lining up with TRBD1. Losses at the gene ends were 2 bases for V and 0 bases for J; bases not matched to a gene: 4. CDR1 MNHNS and CDR2 SASEGT come from the germline V gene. The CDR3 is 16 residues long. CDR3 sequence reads: CASSETGAYSGNTIYF. The CDR3 DNA is TGTGCCAGCAGTGAAACAGGGGCCTACTCTGGAAACACCATATATTTT.

This sequence joins TRBV4-2 and TRBJ1-3; D possibly corresponds to TRBD1 (6 bases). The V end lost 0 bases, the J end lost 3 bases, and 9 bases lay between the germline ends. This CDR3 comprises 15 residues. The germline CDR1 and CDR2 sequences are LGHNA and YNFKEQ. The CDR3 here is CASSQDSRGGNTIYF. The CDR3 region has the DNA TGTGCCAGCAGCCAAGATAGCAGGGGTGGAAACACCATATATTTT.

This chain joins TRBV24-1 and TRBJ2-2; D remains ambiguous. The germline V gene encodes CDR1 KGHDR and CDR2 SFDVKD. The CDR3 has 14 residues. With 2 bases removed from V and 6 bases from J, the gap between germline ends came to 9 bases. CDR3 protein: CATSDSGRPGELFF. CDR3 DNA sequence: TGTGCCACCAGTGATTCTGGAAGACCCGGGGAGCTGTTTTTT.

V is TRBV7-2 and J is TRBJ2-3; TRBD2 aligns across 7 bases. Germline trimming cut 8 bases from V and 4 bases from J; bases unmatched to any gene: 18. This CDR3 spans 17 amino acids. Per the germline V gene, CDR1 is SGHTA and CDR2 is FQGNSA. CDR3 DNA: TGTGCCAGCCGGGATGGAGGGAGCGGGGTGGCGGCAGATACGCAGTATTTT. Translating gives CASRDGGSGVAADTQYF.